This record covers a single TCR beta chain. Its antigen is unidentified. The CDR3 sequence is 14 residues long. Trimming took 0 bases from V and 4 from J, leaving 9 bases between them. Germline V gives CDR1 SGDLS, CDR2 YYNGEE. This sample stems from a study of T-cell memory formation after mild COVID-19. Across the study: The two donors had largely donor-specific TCR clusters.

Via MiXCR, TCRdb re-called the 5' RACE reads, giving one row per CDR3 protein. The sample lists 250,000 to 300,000 distinct CDR3 sequences; 15% to 20% were seen once. Study findings and constraints: Researchers report contracting CD4+ clones mostly in CM and EM, with CD8+ clones in EMRA.

This receptor was identified in a man between 18 and 35 years old who had mild COVID-19 (a few samples of this study predate the infection). Cell type and time point are not known. The sequenced material came from PBMCs or a T cell subset sorted from them (not recorded which). The rearrangement uses TRBV9 and TRBJ2-3, with D uncertain. For the CDR3, the DNA is TGTGCCAGCAGCGTAGCTAGTCGCCCAGATACGCAGTATTTT. Protein product: CASSVASRPDTQYF.